What follows describes a single TCR beta chain. TCRdb's table, derived via immunoSEQ multiplex PCR, lists solely in-frame clones and lacks some. The data show under 90,000 clones, 93% seen once. Germline CDR1 is LNHNV and CDR2 is YYDKDF (reference sequence). Between the trimmed V and J ends, which lost 1 base and 2 bases, there was a span of 9 bases. The CDR3 covers 15 residues. The record originates from a study of technical replicates of blood from several donors. The receptor was derived from a human donor in good health. Sample: T cells isolated from PBMCs. This chain links TRBV15 with TRBJ1-5; D uncertain. The CDR3 bases are TGTGCCACCAGCAGAGTAACGGGAGGCAATCAGCCCCAGCATTTT. It translates to CATSRVTGGNQPQHF.